This entry lists 32 T cell receptor beta chains sequenced from one sample in a study of T cell repertoires in aging, cancer and after chemotherapy. Rearranged V-D-J TRB sequences were amplified with a mixed TRB-A/B primer pool. TCRdb ran MiXCR on the multiplex PCR reads and lists one entry per CDR3 protein. The profile covers about 2,000 distinct CDR3 sequences, with around 32% appearing a single time and roughly a tenth taken by the ten largest. The template was genomic DNA from peripheral blood, not RNA. The sequencing sample was made of blood. Receptor source: a human donor with a solid tumor.

The V gene is TRBV5-6, the J gene TRBJ1-2; TRBD1 might be the D (6 bases). CDR3 length: 11 residues. V was cut by 7 bases and J by 8 bases, with 12 bases left in between. The germline V gene encodes CDR1 SGHDT and CDR2 YYEEEE. The CDR3 loop reads CASHRAQGYTF. The DNA for the CDR3 is TGTGCCAGCCACAGGGCCCAAGGCTACACCTTC.

This clonotype has just a few counts. V usage is TRBV6-6 and J usage is TRBJ1-1; D might be TRBD1 (6 bases). The CDR3 has 13 residues. V was pared by 0 bases and J by 11 bases, with 13 bases between. Germline CDR1 is MNHNY and CDR2 is SVGAGI (reference sequence). This chain's CDR3 is CASSYSGASRAFF. The CDR3 nucleotides read TGTGCCAGCAGTTACTCGGGGGCGTCAAGGGCTTTCTTT.

The chain combines TRBV12-3 or TRBV12-4 with TRBJ2-2; tentatively, D is TRBD1 (6 bases). Trimming took 1 base from V and 2 from J, leaving 8 bases between them. This CDR3 comprises 15 residues. CDR3 DNA: TGTGCCAGCAGTTTAGGGGGGCCCAACACCGGGGAGCTGTTTTTT. Protein product: CASSLGGPNTGELFF.

The chain links TRBV6-5 to TRBJ2-3; D might be TRBD1 (6 bases). With 4 bases removed from V and 5 bases from J, the gap between germline ends came to 10 bases. The germline V gene encodes CDR1 MNHEY and CDR2 SVGAGI. This CDR3 spans 13 amino acids. The DNA of the CDR3 is TGTGCCAGCAGTTTGAACAGGGAAGATACGCAGTATTTT. Amino acids: CASSLNREDTQYF.

This rearrangement joins TRBV27 to TRBJ2-7; 12 bases agree with TRBD2. The CDR3 runs to 16 residues. The V gene's germline CDR1 is MNHEY and CDR2 SMNVEV (reference sequence). V lost 2 bases, J lost 1 base, and 3 bases stayed unmatched. CDR3 DNA sequence: TGTGCCAGCAGTTTAATGGGGACTAGCGGGTCCTACGAGCAGTACTTC. This encodes CASSLMGTSGSYEQYF.

This clonotype was detected a few times. This rearrangement joins TRBV19 to TRBJ2-3, with 9 positions matching TRBD2. CDR3 length: 16 residues. CDR1 and CDR2 from the germline V gene are LNHDA and SQIVND (reference sequence). J was trimmed by 1 base and V by 4 bases; bases with no gene match: 6. This CDR3 is CASSSALAGRTDTQYF. In DNA form, the CDR3 reads TGTGCCAGTAGTAGTGCGCTAGCGGGGCGCACAGATACGCAGTATTTT.

In its sample, this clonotype ranks as large (0.1 to 1%). The chain joins TRBV6-5 to TRBJ2-2; TRBD1 matches at 10 bases. The CDR3 covers 16 residues. Per the germline V gene, CDR1 is MNHEY and CDR2 is SVGAGI. Trimming removed 5 bases from V and 2 bases from J; junction bases left unmatched: 5. CDR3 residues: CASSPRTGGNTGELFF. In DNA form, the CDR3 reads TGTGCCAGCAGTCCGCGGACAGGGGGAAACACCGGGGAGCTGTTTTTT.

This clonotype was found a few times. The chain joins TRBV7-2 to TRBJ2-7; TRBD1 aligns across 8 bases. Trimming took 1 base from V and 6 from J; bases not matched to a gene: 2. This CDR3 contains 13 residues. Germline assignment: CDR1 SGHTA and CDR2 FQGNSA. CDR3 sequence: CASSLGQGTEQYF. Written as DNA, the CDR3 is TGTGCCAGCAGCTTAGGACAGGGGACCGAGCAGTACTTC.

CDR3 sequence (DNA): TGCGCCAGCAGCCTTCCCGAACAGGGCTCGGGCTACGAGCAGTACTTC. Translation: CASSLPEQGSGYEQYF. The rearrangement links TRBV5-1 to TRBJ2-7; weak D call: TRBD1 (6 bases). Trimming removed 4 bases at V and 3 bases at J, with 20 bases between. This CDR3 spans 16 amino acids. Germline CDR1 reads SGHRS; CDR2 reads YFSETQ.

This clonotype ranks as medium-sized. The chain joins TRBV19 to TRBJ2-2, with 9 nucleotides matching TRBD1. There are 14 residues in the CDR3. From germline, CDR1 is LNHDA and CDR2 SQIVND (reference sequence). V lost 7 bases to trimming and J lost 6 bases; unmatched junction nucleotides: 6. The CDR3 bases are TGTGCCAGTAACGGACAGGGGAGGTCCGGGGAGCTGTTTTTT. This translates into CASNGQGRSGELFF.

This clonotype was counted only a few times. CDR3 DNA sequence: TGTGCCAGCAGCCCGAAGGACGAGCAGTACTTC. Translating gives CASSPKDEQYF. The V gene is TRBV6-6, the J gene TRBJ2-7; D unresolved. The length of the CDR3 is 11 residues. Per the germline V gene, CDR1 is MNHNY and CDR2 is SVGAGI (reference sequence). V lost 6 bases to trimming and J lost 5 bases, with 8 bases between them.

Relative to its sample, this clonotype is large (0.1 to 1%). The chain links TRBV29-1 to TRBJ2-1, with D possibly TRBD1 on 5 matching bases. Germline CDR1 SQVTM, CDR2 ANQGSEA. V was trimmed by 2 bases and J by 7 bases, leaving 9 bases between them. This CDR3 is built from 12 residues. CDR3 sequence (DNA): TGCAGCGTTGAACTAGGGGTAAATGAGCAGTTCTTC. Its protein is CSVELGVNEQFF.

This clonotype was seen just once. V gene TRBV30 combines with J gene TRBJ2-5; D is unclear. In germline, CDR1 is GTSNPN, CDR2 SVGIG (reference sequence). The CDR3 is 12 residues long. V was cut by 3 bases and J by 6 bases, with 11 bases left in between. The CDR3 DNA follows: TGTGCCTGGAGCAAGGAGTTAAAGACCCAGTACTTC. This codes for CAWSKELKTQYF.

This rearrangement joins TRBV12-3 or TRBV12-4 to TRBJ2-5; 7 nucleotides agree with TRBD1. The junction had 3 bases not matched to a gene; V was cut back by 9 bases and J by 5 bases. CDR3 length: 11 residues. The CDR3 loop is CASTDRETQYF. For the CDR3, the DNA is TGTGCCAGTACGGACAGGGAGACCCAGTACTTC.

This chain uses TRBV13 with TRBJ2-7; 9 nucleotides line up with TRBD1. Germline V CDR1 and CDR2: PRHDT, FYEKMQ (reference sequence). V lost 5 bases, J lost 2 bases, and 7 bases stayed unmatched. This CDR3 region has 15 residues. CDR3 coding DNA: TGTGCCAGCAGCCCCGCGGGACAGGGTACCTACGAGCAGTACTTC. It yields the protein CASSPAGQGTYEQYF.

The chain is built from TRBV5-1 and TRBJ2-2; 10 positions agree with TRBD2. The germline gives CDR1 SGHRS, CDR2 YFSETQ. This CDR3 is built from 15 residues. The J segment lost 2 bases and the V segment lost 4 bases, leaving 2 bases of the junction unmatched. CDR3 in amino acids: CASSGLAVNTGELFF. DNA of the CDR3: TGCGCCAGCAGCGGACTAGCGGTTAACACCGGGGAGCTGTTTTTT.

Worth noting for this clonotype: A read error may explain this, as a much larger clone is one base away. The chain has TRBV19 and TRBJ2-7; no clear D gene. Trimming shortened V by 5 bases and J by 10 bases, and 15 bases separated the two germline ends. The germline CDR1 and CDR2 sequences are LNHDA and SQIVND (reference sequence). The CDR3 is made up of 12 amino acids. In DNA, the CDR3 is TGTGCCAGTAGTGGGGTCGGCGCCTACCAGTACTTC. Amino acid sequence: CASSGVGAYQYF.

Concerning this clonotype itself: The missing conserved phenylalanine or tryptophan at the end of this CDR3 makes a read error likely. This sequence joins TRBV6-5 and TRBJ2-5; 11 nucleotides align to TRBD2. This CDR3 is 18 amino acids long. J gave up 1 base and V 5 bases, and 12 bases lay outside the gene matches. From germline, CDR1 is MNHEY and CDR2 SVGAGI. The CDR3 region has the DNA TGTGCCAGCAGTGGAGAGGTAGCGGGGGGGTCTACCCAAGAGACCCAGTACCTC. Translated, it gives CASSGEVAGGSTQETQYL.

This sequence joins TRBV18 and TRBJ1-3; 9 bases are a match to TRBD1. This CDR3 is built from 16 residues. Germline V gene lookup returns CDR1 KGHSH and CDR2 LQKENI. Trimming took 2 bases from V and 1 from J; bases not matched to a gene: 3. This CDR3 is CASSPTGTGSGNTIYF. The CDR3 DNA follows: TGTGCCAGCTCACCAACCGGGACAGGGTCTGGAAACACCATATATTTT.

V is TRBV4-3 and J is TRBJ2-2; TRBD1 might be the D (6 bases). The CDR3 sequence is 14 residues long. In germline, CDR1 is LGHNA, CDR2 YSLEER. V was trimmed by 5 bases and J by 6 bases, leaving 13 bases between them. The CDR3 sequence is CASSIIQGAGELFF. CDR3 DNA sequence: TGCGCCAGCAGCATTATACAGGGAGCCGGGGAGCTGTTTTTT.

The chain links TRBV5-5 to TRBJ1-5; the match to TRBD1 covers 7 bases. From germline, CDR1 is SGHKS and CDR2 YYEKEE (reference sequence). Trimming took 0 bases from V and 3 from J; bases not matched to a gene: 3. CDR3 length equals 15 residues. CDR3 loop: CASSLVQGLNQPQHF. The CDR3 DNA follows: TGTGCCAGCAGCTTGGTACAGGGGCTCAATCAGCCCCAGCATTTT.

This chain joins TRBV20-1 and TRBJ1-2; no definite D call. The CDR3 extends over 13 amino acids. The germline V gene has CDR1 DFQATT and CDR2 SNEGSKA (reference sequence). Trimming left V 1 base short and J 6 bases short, with 12 bases between. CDR3 sequence: CSARGRRADGYTF. CDR3 nucleotide sequence: TGCAGTGCTAGAGGGAGGAGGGCCGATGGCTACACCTTC.

The gene calls are TRBV6-1 and TRBJ1-3; D is perhaps TRBD1 (5 bases). Germline CDR1 MNHNS, CDR2 SASEGT. Trimming took 8 bases from V and 0 from J, leaving 11 bases between them. This CDR3 is built from 14 residues. As DNA, the CDR3 is TGTGCCAGCCGAACAGGTACCTCTGGAAACACCATATATTTT. This gives the protein CASRTGTSGNTIYF.

The chain carries TRBV20-1 and TRBJ1-2; D is perhaps TRBD1 (5 bases). The germline CDR1 and CDR2 sequences are DFQATT and SNEGSKA (reference sequence). The CDR3 is 15 amino acids. V lost 3 bases and J lost 2, with 16 bases in between. The CDR3 spells CSASDWEGPNYGYTF. CDR3 bases: TGCAGTGCTAGCGACTGGGAGGGACCCAACTATGGCTACACCTTC.

The sample holds a few counts of this clonotype. The chain combines TRBV20-1 with TRBJ2-1, with 8 nucleotides matching TRBD2. The CDR3 loop spans 13 amino acids. Trimming at V came to 4 bases and at J to 7 bases, leaving 6 bases not matched to a gene. Germline V gene lookup returns CDR1 DFQATT and CDR2 SNEGSKA (reference sequence). The CDR3 region has the DNA TGCAGTGCTATTCGGGGGGGGCGGAATGAGCAGTTCTTC. Amino acid sequence: CSAIRGGRNEQFF.

This clonotype was detected only a few times. The V call is TRBV4-1, the J call TRBJ2-5, with TRBD1 as a possible D gene (6 bases). V lost 4 bases and J lost 5, with 17 bases in between. The CDR3 totals 15 residues. Germline assignment: CDR1 MGHRA and CDR2 YSYEKL. In DNA, the CDR3 is TGCGCCAGCAGCCGAGATCCAGGGGCCTGGGAGACCCAGTACTTC. It is translated as CASSRDPGAWETQYF.

This clonotype was counted between two and nine times. The chain links TRBV15 to TRBJ2-1; D uncertain. The CDR3 has 13 residues. CDR1 and CDR2 (germline): LNHNV, YYDKDF (reference sequence). The V end lost 9 bases, the J end lost 0 bases, and 9 bases lay between the germline ends. In nucleotides, the CDR3 is TGTGCCACTCAAGACAACTCCTACAATGAGCAGTTCTTC. It encodes CATQDNSYNEQFF. The full variable domain, completed using reference TRBV15 and TRBJ2-1, is DAMVIQNPRYQVTQFGKPVTLSCSQTLNHNVMYWYQQKSSQAPKLLFHYYDKDFNNEADTPDNFQSRRPNTSFCFLDIRSPGLGDTAMYLCATQDNSYNEQFFGPGTRLTVL.

V and J are TRBV5-5 and TRBJ2-5; TRBD2 matches at 7 bases. Trimming removed 0 bases from V and 2 bases from J; junction bases left unmatched: 4. The CDR3 is made up of 15 amino acids. Germline V gene lookup returns CDR1 SGHKS and CDR2 YYEKEE (reference sequence). The CDR3 reads CASSLGWGGQETQYF. CDR3 coding DNA: TGTGCCAGCAGCTTGGGTTGGGGAGGGCAAGAGACCCAGTACTTC.

This clonotype was detected a few times. The chain couples TRBV27 to TRBJ2-7, with D unresolved. This CDR3 has 14 amino acids. The germline gives CDR1 MNHEY, CDR2 SMNVEV (reference sequence). V was cut by 5 bases and J by 2 bases, with 13 bases left in between. CDR3 nucleotides: TGTGCCAGCAGTCCCTCCGTTGGCCCCTACGAGCAGTACTTC. This codes for CASSPSVGPYEQYF.

The chain joins TRBV5-1 to TRBJ2-7; 10 nucleotides line up with TRBD1. Looked up from germline, CDR1 is SGHRS and CDR2 is YFSETQ. The CDR3 spans 13 residues. The J segment lost 6 bases and the V segment lost 4 bases, leaving 4 bases of the junction unmatched. The CDR3, as DNA: TGCGCCAGCAGCCAGGACAGGGGGTTCGAGCAGTACTTC. Amino acids: CASSQDRGFEQYF.

The chain joins TRBV20-1 to TRBJ2-3; TRBD2 matches at 7 bases. The CDR3 runs 14 residues. V shed 6 bases and J 5 bases; nucleotides not matched to a gene: 11. Germline CDR1 DFQATT, CDR2 SNEGSKA (reference sequence). In DNA form, the CDR3 reads TGCAGTGCCTCACGCAGGACTAGGGGAGATACGCAGTATTTT. Translated, it gives CSASRRTRGDTQYF.

The sample holds a few counts of this clonotype. V gene TRBV11-2 combines with J gene TRBJ2-7, with D possibly TRBD1 on 5 matching bases. The CDR3 spans 15 residues. Per the germline V gene, CDR1 is SGHAT and CDR2 is FQNNGV. The V end was cut by 6 bases, the J end by 0 bases, with 15 bases between. CDR3 sequence: CASSPDSYNSYEQYF. CDR3 DNA sequence: TGTGCCAGCAGTCCCGACAGCTACAACTCCTACGAGCAGTACTTC.